The rows below give T cell receptor beta chains drawn from one sample of a study of cytomegalovirus exposure and HLA in healthy donors. Profiled with immunoSEQ multiplex PCR; TCRdb holds only in-frame clones, not every one. The sample lists 150,000 to 180,000 clones, 86% occurring once. The sequenced material came from PBMCs. These receptors were taken from a human donor in good health. Each CDR3 is given with its conserved first and last residue. Fields, in order: J gene, V gene, CDR3 protein.

j_call: TRBJ2-3
v_call: TRBV5-1
cdr3_aa: CASSSRSFTDTQYF

j_call: TRBJ2-1
v_call: TRBV19
cdr3_aa: CASSVVRGAGGNEQFF

j_call: TRBJ1-2
v_call: TRBV19
cdr3_aa: CATTIVYANYGYTF

j_call: TRBJ2-7
v_call: TRBV19
cdr3_aa: CASSGDREVSEQYF

j_call: TRBJ1-3
v_call: TRBV6-5
cdr3_aa: CASSYWRGSGNTIYF

j_call: TRBJ1-3
v_call: TRBV2
cdr3_aa: CASSDSRTGIDTIYF

j_call: TRBJ1-2
v_call: TRBV6-6
cdr3_aa: CASSSTAWSPYGYTF

j_call: TRBJ2-3
v_call: TRBV18
cdr3_aa: CASSSVGGTYTDTQYF

j_call: TRBJ2-7
v_call: TRBV28
cdr3_aa: CASTRVSYEQYF

j_call: TRBJ1-2
v_call: TRBV19
cdr3_aa: CASSRGQGVNYGYTF

j_call: TRBJ2-2
v_call: TRBV4-1
cdr3_aa: CASSPRVTGELFF

j_call: TRBJ1-5
v_call: TRBV5-6
cdr3_aa: CASSLGPGGGSNQPQHF

j_call: TRBJ2-7
v_call: TRBV10-1
cdr3_aa: CASSEFRGYEQYF

j_call: TRBJ2-1
v_call: TRBV5-1
cdr3_aa: CASSSGQTNEQFF

j_call: TRBJ2-2
v_call: TRBV28
cdr3_aa: CASSLGGAQGSGELFF

j_call: TRBJ2-7
v_call: TRBV10-3
cdr3_aa: CATTSGQGATYEQYF

j_call: TRBJ2-5
v_call: TRBV18
cdr3_aa: CASSPPGLGMEKTQYF

j_call: TRBJ2-3
v_call: TRBV6-6
cdr3_aa: CASSLYSGSTDTQYF

j_call: TRBJ2-7
v_call: TRBV4-3
cdr3_aa: CASSQVPGLGYEQYF

j_call: TRBJ1-2
v_call: TRBV6-5
cdr3_aa: CASSSGTGFYGYTF

j_call: TRBJ1-2
v_call: TRBV6-1
cdr3_aa: CASSGDIRRDYGYTF

j_call: TRBJ1-5
v_call: TRBV7-2
cdr3_aa: CASSPGQTRNQPQHF

j_call: TRBJ2-5
v_call: TRBV5-1
cdr3_aa: CASSSGFETQYF

j_call: TRBJ2-4
v_call: TRBV7-9
cdr3_aa: CASSFTSGSNIQYF

j_call: TRBJ2-1
v_call: TRBV27
cdr3_aa: CASSWGGSGMFNEQFF

j_call: TRBJ2-5
v_call: TRBV18
cdr3_aa: CASSPLNSGGAQETQYF

j_call: TRBJ2-7
v_call: TRBV28
cdr3_aa: CASSRAGGPHEQYF